The entry below describes one T cell receptor beta chain. Its antigen is currently unknown. Given the absence of the conserved phenylalanine or tryptophan at the CDR3 end, a read error is likely. Germline V gene data show CDR1 as SGHRS and CDR2 as YFSETQ. This CDR3 comprises 16 residues. The sample originates from a study of metastatic and nonmetastatic thyroid tumors. Study at large: Patients with malignant and benign thyroid disease provided blood and tumor or nodule tissue, whose repertoires were compared.

Patients were all untreated before their thyroid surgery. Per the original data handling: The authors used CDR3 differences across clinicopathological groups to build a distant-metastasis classifier for papillary thyroid cancer. TCRdb reanalyzed the PCR reads via MiXCR. Here the V and J calls rest on TCRdb's processing, not on the authors' analysis. This table has 30,000 to 35,000 clones, about 32% appearing once. The study, taken as a whole, reports: Benign nodules reportedly had significantly lower TCR beta diversity than malignant thyroid tumors in blood and tumor.

Input material: blood. This chain joins TRBV5-1 and TRBJ2-1; TRBD1 or TRBD2 may be the D gene (5 bases each). The source is a female donor with papillary thyroid cancer or a benign thyroid nodule (not recorded which). Some clones in this sample may be carry-over from other donors' samples. CDR3 residues: CACSLAQVARSNEQFC. The CDR3 region has the DNA TGCGCCTGCAGCTTAGCACAGGTAGCGCGATCCAATGAGCAGTTCTGC.